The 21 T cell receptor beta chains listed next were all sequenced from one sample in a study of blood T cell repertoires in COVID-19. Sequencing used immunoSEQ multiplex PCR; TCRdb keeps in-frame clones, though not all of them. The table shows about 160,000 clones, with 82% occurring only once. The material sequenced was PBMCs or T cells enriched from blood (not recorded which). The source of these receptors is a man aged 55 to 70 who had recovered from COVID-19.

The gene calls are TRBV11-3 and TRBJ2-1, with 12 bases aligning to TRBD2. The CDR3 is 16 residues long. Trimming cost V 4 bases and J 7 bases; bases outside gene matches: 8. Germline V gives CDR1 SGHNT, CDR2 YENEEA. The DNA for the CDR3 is TGTGCCAGCAGCTCCCGAGGGCTAGCGGGGGGGAATGAGCAGTTCTTC. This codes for CASSSRGLAGGNEQFF.

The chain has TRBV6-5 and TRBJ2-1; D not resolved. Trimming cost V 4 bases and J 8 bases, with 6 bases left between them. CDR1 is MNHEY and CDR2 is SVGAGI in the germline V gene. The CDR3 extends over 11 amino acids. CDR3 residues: CASSFVDEQFF. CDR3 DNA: TGTGCCAGCAGTTTTGTCGATGAGCAGTTCTTC.

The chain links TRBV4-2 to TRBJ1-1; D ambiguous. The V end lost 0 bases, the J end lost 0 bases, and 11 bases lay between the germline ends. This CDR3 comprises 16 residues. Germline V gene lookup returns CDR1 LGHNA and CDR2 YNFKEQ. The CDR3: CASSQDGGSMNTEAFF. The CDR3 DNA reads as TGTGCCAGCAGCCAAGACGGCGGCAGCATGAACACTGAAGCTTTCTTT.

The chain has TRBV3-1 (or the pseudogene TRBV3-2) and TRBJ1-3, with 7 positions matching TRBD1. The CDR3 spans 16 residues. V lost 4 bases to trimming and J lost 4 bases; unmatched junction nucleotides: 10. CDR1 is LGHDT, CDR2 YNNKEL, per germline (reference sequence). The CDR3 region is CASSRGAGQVGNTIYF. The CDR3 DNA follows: TGTGCCAGCAGCCGGGGGGCTGGACAGGTCGGAAACACCATATATTTT.

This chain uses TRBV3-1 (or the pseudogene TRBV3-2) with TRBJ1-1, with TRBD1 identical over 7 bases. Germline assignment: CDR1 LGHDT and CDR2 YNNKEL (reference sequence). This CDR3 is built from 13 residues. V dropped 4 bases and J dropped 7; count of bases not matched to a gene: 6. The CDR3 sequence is CASSPGQIFEAFF. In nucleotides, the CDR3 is TGTGCCAGCAGCCCGGGACAGATATTTGAAGCTTTCTTT.

This chain's CDR3 is CASSEARGGYQPQHF. CDR3 bases: TGTGCCAGCAGTGAAGCGCGGGGGGGCTATCAGCCCCAGCATTTT. The chain links TRBV2 to TRBJ1-5; possibly TRBD1 for D (6 bases). The CDR3 runs to 15 residues. The V end lost 0 bases, the J end lost 5 bases, and 11 bases lay between the germline ends. Germline CDR1 is SNHLY and CDR2 is FYNNEI.

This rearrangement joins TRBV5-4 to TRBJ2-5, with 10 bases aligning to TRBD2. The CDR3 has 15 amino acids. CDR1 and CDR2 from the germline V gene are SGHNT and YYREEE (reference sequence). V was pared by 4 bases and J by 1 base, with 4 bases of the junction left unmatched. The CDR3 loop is CASSGRLAGQETQYF. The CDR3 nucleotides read TGTGCCAGCAGCGGCCGACTAGCGGGCCAAGAGACCCAGTACTTC.

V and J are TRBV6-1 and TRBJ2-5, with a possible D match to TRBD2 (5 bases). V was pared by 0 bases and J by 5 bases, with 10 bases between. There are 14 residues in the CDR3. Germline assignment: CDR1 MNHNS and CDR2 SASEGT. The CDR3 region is CASSEAGARETQYF. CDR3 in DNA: TGTGCCAGCAGTGAAGCGGGAGCTCGGGAGACCCAGTACTTC.

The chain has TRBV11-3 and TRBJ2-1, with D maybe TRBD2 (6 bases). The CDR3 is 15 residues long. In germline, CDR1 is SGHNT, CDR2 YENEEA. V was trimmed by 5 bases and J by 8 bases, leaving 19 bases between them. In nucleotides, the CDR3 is TGTGCCAGCAGCCACAGGCGGACCGGGAGTGATGAGCAGTTCTTC. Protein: CASSHRRTGSDEQFF. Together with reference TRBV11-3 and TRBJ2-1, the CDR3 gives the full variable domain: EAGVVQSPRYKIIEKKQPVAFWCNPISGHNTLYWYLQNLGQGPELLIRYENEEAVDDSQLPKDRFSAERLKGVDSTLKIQPAELGDSAVYLCASSHRRTGSDEQFFGPGTRLTVL.

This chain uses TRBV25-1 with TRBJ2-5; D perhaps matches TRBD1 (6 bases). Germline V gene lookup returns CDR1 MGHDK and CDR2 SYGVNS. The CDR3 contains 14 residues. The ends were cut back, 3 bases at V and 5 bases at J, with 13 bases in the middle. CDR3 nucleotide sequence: TGTGCCAGCAGTGACAGGGGACCTAGCGAGACCCAGTACTTC. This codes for CASSDRGPSETQYF. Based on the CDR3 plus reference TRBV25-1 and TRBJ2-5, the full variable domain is EADIYQTPRYLVIGTGKKITLECSQTMGHDKMYWYQQDPGMELHLIHYSYGVNSTEKGDLSSESTVSRIRTEHFPLTLESARPSHTSQYLCASSDRGPSETQYFGPGTRLLVL.

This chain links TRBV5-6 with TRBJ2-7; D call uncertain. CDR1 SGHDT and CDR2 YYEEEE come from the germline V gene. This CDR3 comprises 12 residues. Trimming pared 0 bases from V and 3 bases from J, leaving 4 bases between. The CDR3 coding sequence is TGTGCCAGCAGCTTGGGAGGCTACGAGCAGTACTTC. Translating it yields CASSLGGYEQYF.

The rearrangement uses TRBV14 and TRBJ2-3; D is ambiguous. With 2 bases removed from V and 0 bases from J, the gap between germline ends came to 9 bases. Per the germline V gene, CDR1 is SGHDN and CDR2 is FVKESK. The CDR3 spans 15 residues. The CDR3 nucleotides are TGTGCCAGCAGCCAAATGTCGTCTAGCACAGATACGCAGTATTTT. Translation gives CASSQMSSSTDTQYF.

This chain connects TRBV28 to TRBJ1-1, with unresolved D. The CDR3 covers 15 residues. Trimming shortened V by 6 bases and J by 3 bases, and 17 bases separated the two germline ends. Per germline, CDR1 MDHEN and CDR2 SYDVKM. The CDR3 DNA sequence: TGTGCCAGCAGCACCTACCGGGGAGTGGACACTGAAGCTTTCTTT. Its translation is CASSTYRGVDTEAFF.

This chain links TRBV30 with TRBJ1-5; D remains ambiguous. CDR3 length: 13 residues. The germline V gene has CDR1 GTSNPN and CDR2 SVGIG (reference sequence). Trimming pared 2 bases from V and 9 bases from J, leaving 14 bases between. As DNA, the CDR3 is TGTGCCTGGAGTTTGGGAGATAGTAGGCCCCAGCATTTT. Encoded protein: CAWSLGDSRPQHF.

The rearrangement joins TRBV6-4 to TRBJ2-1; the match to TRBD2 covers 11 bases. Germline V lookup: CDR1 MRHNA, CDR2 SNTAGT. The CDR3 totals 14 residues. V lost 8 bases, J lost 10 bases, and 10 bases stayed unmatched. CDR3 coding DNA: TGTGCCAGCGCTTATAGCGGGGGGGCCACCGAGCAGTTCTTC. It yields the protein CASAYSGGATEQFF.

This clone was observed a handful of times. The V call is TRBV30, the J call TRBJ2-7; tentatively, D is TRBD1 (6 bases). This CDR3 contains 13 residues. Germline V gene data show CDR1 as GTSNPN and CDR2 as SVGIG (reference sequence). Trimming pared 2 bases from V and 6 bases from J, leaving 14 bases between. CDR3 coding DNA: TGTGCCTGGAGTCTCCAGGGGTCCGGCGAGCAGTACTTC. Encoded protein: CAWSLQGSGEQYF. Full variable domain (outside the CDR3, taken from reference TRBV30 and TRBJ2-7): SQTIHQWPATLVQPVGSPLSLECTVEGTSNPNLYWYRQAAGRGLQLLFYSVGIGQISSEVPQNLSASRPQDRQFILSSKKLLLSDSGFYLCAWSLQGSGEQYFGPGTRLTVT.

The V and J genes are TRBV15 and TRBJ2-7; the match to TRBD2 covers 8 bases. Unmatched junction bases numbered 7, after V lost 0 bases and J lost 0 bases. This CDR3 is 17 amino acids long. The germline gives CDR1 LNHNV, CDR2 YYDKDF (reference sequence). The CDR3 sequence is CATSREPLAGTSYEQYF. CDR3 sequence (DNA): TGTGCCACCAGCAGAGAACCGTTAGCGGGGACCTCCTACGAGCAGTACTTC.

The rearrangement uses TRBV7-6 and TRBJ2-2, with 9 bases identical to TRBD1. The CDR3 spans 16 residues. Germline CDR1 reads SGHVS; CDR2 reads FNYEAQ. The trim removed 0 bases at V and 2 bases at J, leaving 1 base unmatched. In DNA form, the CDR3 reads TGTGCCAGCAGCTTAGCCACAGGGGGCAACACCGGGGAGCTGTTTTTT. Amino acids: CASSLATGGNTGELFF.

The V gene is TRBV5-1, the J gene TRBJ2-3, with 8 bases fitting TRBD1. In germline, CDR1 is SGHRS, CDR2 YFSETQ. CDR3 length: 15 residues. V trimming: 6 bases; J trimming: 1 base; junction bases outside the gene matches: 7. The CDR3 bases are TGCGCCAGCACCGACCAGGGGGCGCGCACAGATACGCAGTATTTT. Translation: CASTDQGARTDTQYF. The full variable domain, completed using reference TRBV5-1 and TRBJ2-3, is KAGVTQTPRYLIKTRGQQVTLSCSPISGHRSVSWYQQTPGQGLQFLFEYFSETQRNKGNFPGRFSGRQFSNSRSEMNVSTLELGDSALYLCASTDQGARTDTQYFGPGTRLTVL.

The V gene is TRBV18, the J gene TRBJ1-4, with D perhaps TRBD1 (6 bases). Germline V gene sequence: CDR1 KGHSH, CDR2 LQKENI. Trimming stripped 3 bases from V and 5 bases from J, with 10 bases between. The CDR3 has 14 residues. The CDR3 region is CASSPTDRNEKLFF. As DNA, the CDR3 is TGTGCCAGCTCACCCACCGACAGGAATGAAAAACTGTTTTTT.

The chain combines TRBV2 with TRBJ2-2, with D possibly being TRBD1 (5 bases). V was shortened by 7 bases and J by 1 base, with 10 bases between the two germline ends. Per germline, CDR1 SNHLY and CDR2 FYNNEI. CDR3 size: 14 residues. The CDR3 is CASKWTQNTGELFF. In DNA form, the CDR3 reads TGTGCCAGCAAATGGACACAGAACACCGGGGAGCTGTTTTTT. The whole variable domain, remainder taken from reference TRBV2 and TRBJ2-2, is EPEVTQTPSHQVTQMGQEVILRCVPISNHLYFYWYRQILGQKVEFLVSFYNNEISEKSEIFDDQFSVERPDGSNFTLKIRSTKLEDSAMYFCASKWTQNTGELFFGEGSRLTVL.